The 17 T cell receptor beta chains reported below all come from one sample, sequenced in a study of control samples from healthy donors and cancer patients. Clones were read by immunoSEQ multiplex PCR, and TCRdb kept only the in-frame ones, dropping some. The table includes fewer than 250,000 clones, roughly nine tenths detected once. Sequences were obtained from blood. The source of these receptors is a man aged 25 to 40 in good health.

The J gene is TRBJ2-1, the V gene TRBV5-6, with 12 bases matching TRBD2. This CDR3 has 16 amino acids. Germline V gene data show CDR1 as SGHDT and CDR2 as YYEEEE. Trimming cost V 3 bases and J 10 bases; bases outside gene matches: 11. In DNA, the CDR3 is TGTGCCAGCAGCTGGACGGCGACTAGCGGGGGTCACGAGCAGTTCTTC. It specifies CASSWTATSGGHEQFF.

This clone was recorded at least ten times. The V and J genes are TRBV15 and TRBJ2-2; D is ambiguous. V lost 3 bases to trimming and J lost 0 bases, with 5 bases between them. In germline, CDR1 is LNHNV, CDR2 YYDKDF (reference sequence). CDR3 length equals 14 residues. CDR3 sequence reads: CATSSLPNTGELFF. In DNA form, the CDR3 reads TGTGCCACCAGCAGTCTCCCGAACACCGGGGAGCTGTTTTTT.

The V gene is TRBV2, the J gene TRBJ1-5; D remains ambiguous. The V gene's germline CDR1 is SNHLY and CDR2 FYNNEI. The CDR3 consists of 15 residues. The V gene lost 7 bases and the J gene lost 7 bases, with 20 bases spanning the gap. This CDR3 is CASTSREVSNQPQHF. The CDR3 DNA follows: TGTGCCAGCACTTCTAGGGAGGTTTCTAACCAGCCCCAGCATTTT.

This chain connects TRBV27 to TRBJ1-1; D may be TRBD1 (5 bases). Germline assignment: CDR1 MNHEY and CDR2 SMNVEV (reference sequence). V was trimmed by 4 bases and J by 3 bases, leaving 15 bases between them. The CDR3 runs to 15 residues. The CDR3 reads CASSSSRGRYTEAFF. The CDR3 region has the DNA TGTGCCAGCAGTTCATCCCGGGGCCGTTACACTGAAGCTTTCTTT.

The rearrangement joins TRBV5-1 to TRBJ2-3; no reliable D call. V was pared by 0 bases and J by 0 bases, with 11 bases between. There are 16 residues in the CDR3. The V gene's germline CDR1 is SGHRS and CDR2 YFSETQ. This CDR3 reads CASSLGAHTSTDTQYF. The DNA for the CDR3 is TGCGCCAGCAGCTTGGGGGCTCACACTAGCACAGATACGCAGTATTTT. The full variable domain, rest sourced from reference TRBV5-1 and TRBJ2-3, is KAGVTQTPRYLIKTRGQQVTLSCSPISGHRSVSWYQQTPGQGLQFLFEYFSETQRNKGNFPGRFSGRQFSNSRSEMNVSTLELGDSALYLCASSLGAHTSTDTQYFGPGTRLTVL.

The count of this clone is one. The chain uses TRBV5-1 and TRBJ1-1; D is undetermined. CDR1 and CDR2 from the germline V gene are SGHRS and YFSETQ. Trimming cost V 2 bases and J 5 bases, with 10 bases left between them. The CDR3 extends over 13 amino acids. DNA of the CDR3: TGCGCCAGCAGCTTATCGGGGATAACTGAAGCTTTCTTT. It specifies CASSLSGITEAFF.

The DNA for the CDR3 is TGTGCCAGCAGCCAAGATCGGGCGAGTGAAGCTTATAGCAATCAGCCCCAGCATTTT. As protein: CASSQDRASEAYSNQPQHF. V gene TRBV4-2 combines with J gene TRBJ1-5; D gene uncertain. The CDR3 spans 19 residues. CDR1 and CDR2 (germline): LGHNA, YNFKEQ. V dropped 0 bases and J dropped 0 bases, with 18 bases sitting between them.

The chain carries TRBV11-3 and TRBJ2-3, with a tentative D call TRBD1 (6 bases). This CDR3 comprises 17 residues. With 1 base removed from V and 4 bases from J, the gap between germline ends came to 18 bases. Per germline, CDR1 SGHNT and CDR2 YENEEA. This CDR3 reads CASSLGQGRLWADTQYF. DNA of the CDR3: TGTGCCAGCAGCTTAGGGCAGGGGCGATTATGGGCAGATACGCAGTATTTT.

This chain connects TRBV4-2 to TRBJ2-1, with a tentative D call TRBD2 (5 bases). Germline V gives CDR1 LGHNA, CDR2 YNFKEQ. The CDR3 has 17 amino acids. The ends were cut back, 1 base at V and 7 bases at J, with 20 bases in the middle. The CDR3 region is CASSQVAGVLGENEQFF. The CDR3 DNA sequence: TGTGCCAGCAGCCAAGTCGCCGGGGTGTTGGGAGAGAATGAGCAGTTCTTC.

This clone was recorded once. The chain employs TRBV6-5 and TRBJ1-1; possibly TRBD1 for D (5 bases). Trimming cost V 2 bases and J 8 bases, with 15 bases left between them. The CDR3 is 14 amino acids. In germline, CDR1 is MNHEY, CDR2 SVGAGI. Here the CDR3 reads CASSYPTGGEEAFF. Written as DNA, the CDR3 is TGTGCCAGCAGTTACCCAACGGGGGGGGAAGAAGCTTTCTTT.

V gene TRBV2 combines with J gene TRBJ1-4; D unresolved. The CDR3 covers 14 residues. Trimming took off 2 bases at V and 8 bases at J, with 12 bases between the two ends. CDR1 is SNHLY and CDR2 is FYNNEI in the germline V gene. CDR3 nucleotide sequence: TGTGCCAGCAGTGAATACGTGGCACAGGAAAAACTGTTTTTT. The encoded protein is CASSEYVAQEKLFF.

This clone was recorded once. The CDR3 region is CASSHRRVLTADSNQPQHF. CDR3 DNA: TGCGCCAGCAGCCACCGCAGGGTACTGACCGCGGATAGCAATCAGCCCCAGCATTTT. The chain has TRBV4-1 and TRBJ1-5; D perhaps matches TRBD1 (5 bases). Germline-derived CDR1 and CDR2 are MGHRA and YSYEKL. V shed 3 bases and J shed 0 bases, with 21 bases lying between them. This CDR3 has 19 amino acids.

The chain carries TRBV6-5 and TRBJ2-1; 11 bases align to TRBD1. CDR3 size: 15 residues. J gave up 3 bases and V 6 bases, and 4 bases lay outside the gene matches. Germline V gives CDR1 MNHEY, CDR2 SVGAGI. Written as DNA, the CDR3 is TGTGCCAGCAGAACCGGGACAGGGGGCTACAATGAGCAGTTCTTC. Its translation: CASRTGTGGYNEQFF.

This clone was recorded only once. The chain has TRBV27 and TRBJ1-2, with a weak D call TRBD1 (5 bases). In germline, CDR1 is MNHEY, CDR2 SMNVEV (reference sequence). V lost 2 bases to trimming and J lost 1 base, with 11 bases between them. CDR3 size: 15 residues. This chain's CDR3 is CASSLVGEGNYGYTF. The CDR3 bases are TGTGCCAGCAGTTTAGTAGGGGAGGGTAACTATGGCTACACCTTC.

The V and J genes are TRBV6-6 and TRBJ1-5; 9 nucleotides line up with TRBD1. Trimming removed 10 bases from V and 2 bases from J; junction bases left unmatched: 6. CDR1 and CDR2 (germline): MNHNY, SVGAGI (reference sequence). This CDR3 contains 14 residues. CDR3 in amino acids: CATFTGGRNQPQHF. CDR3 bases: TGTGCCACCTTTACAGGGGGCCGCAATCAGCCCCAGCATTTT.

The rearrangement uses TRBV5-4 and TRBJ2-1; 8 bases are shared with TRBD1. With 4 bases clipped from V and 6 bases from J, the junction kept 9 bases outside the gene matches. There are 15 residues in the CDR3. Germline values: CDR1 SGHNT, CDR2 YYREEE (reference sequence). The CDR3 DNA is TGTGCCAGCAGCCGGGAAGGACAGGGCCGCAATGAGCAGTTCTTC. Encoded protein: CASSREGQGRNEQFF.

V usage is TRBV7-9 and J usage is TRBJ2-3; 8 positions agree with TRBD2. The CDR3 length is 14 residues. The germline CDR1 and CDR2 sequences are SEHNR and FQNEAQ (reference sequence). J lost 2 bases, V lost 5 bases, and 3 bases had no gene match. The CDR3 is CASSLSGATDTQYF. In nucleotides, the CDR3 is TGTGCCAGCAGCCTTAGCGGGGCCACAGATACGCAGTATTTT.